The T cell receptor beta chain under discussion was sequenced for a study of blood T cell repertoires in COVID-19. Study information: Sample material is recorded as cDNA or gDNA derived from T cells, B-cell-depleted T cells, or PBMCs.

The cohort comprised adults aged about 18 to 100 years residing in about two dozen US areas. In Cohort 3, a recovered donor had either two negative PCRs, clearance, or symptom resolution. V was clipped by 4 bases and J by 1 base, with 8 bases between them. The length of the CDR3 is 13 residues. Germline V gene data show CDR1 as SGHDT and CDR2 as YYEEEE. The table came from immunoSEQ multiplex PCR; TCRdb's copy has only in-frame clones and leaves some out. The sample has 270,000 or so clones; roughly four fifths are singletons. This chain uses TRBV5-6 with TRBJ1-2, with unresolved D. Input material: PBMCs or T cells enriched from blood (not recorded which). The sequence derives from a man over 45 who had recovered from COVID-19. CDR3 sequence: CASSPTLNYGYTF. In DNA form, the CDR3 reads TGTGCCAGCAGCCCGACACTTAACTATGGCTACACCTTC.